The clone carrying this TCR beta chain appeared a few times. Its cognate antigen is unknown. This CDR3 is built from 14 residues. In germline, CDR1 is ENHRY, CDR2 SYGVKD. V shed 6 bases and J 2 bases; nucleotides not matched to a gene: 6. Among the patients, aged 18 to 65, hyperthyroidism was newly diagnosed and had lasted under 2 months. These data are taken from a study of T cells in Graves' hyperthyroidism and ophthalmopathy. It was RNA transcripts that yielded the amplified TCR beta CDR3 regions. TCR CDR3 underwent first-round RT-PCR with the HTBI primer set. Using its own MiXCR run on the multiplex PCR reads, TCRdb lists one record per CDR3 protein. Counted here are approximately 400,000 distinct CDR3 sequences, 14% to 15% occurring once; the ten biggest clones make up over 25%. General study results and limits: Through a model of 13 V-J features, ophthalmopathy was separated from stable hyperthyroidism. Ophthalmopathy, which appeared later, was predicted by the model a median around 6.9 months before onset.

The chain employs TRBV10-3 and TRBJ1-2; TRBD1 agrees at 7 bases. The sequencing sample was made of blood. The origin of this receptor is a woman aged 25-40 years with Graves' hyperthyroidism. The CDR3 DNA reads as TGTGCCATCAGAGCCGGGACAGTAAACTATGGCTACACCTTC. This gives the protein CAIRAGTVNYGYTF.